This TCR beta chain emerged from a study of persistence of HIV-infected CD4 T cells. Study-wide results and caveats: Compared with CD3/CD28-stimulated cells, CMV- and Gag-responding cells showed lower TCRbeta richness.

Sequencing used immunoSEQ version 4 in survey mode. This table comes from immunoSEQ multiplex PCR, and its TCRdb copy is limited to in-frame clones, with some not included. This table holds about 33,000 clones, 82% found once. A word on this clone: The antigen remains undetermined.

This CDR3 is 20 amino acids long. The V gene lost 3 bases and the J gene lost 1 base, with 22 bases spanning the gap. Germline CDR1 is LNHNV and CDR2 is YYDKDF (reference sequence). Stimulation used approximately 10 ug/mL lysate from CMV-infected fibroblasts. CD40L-negative CD69-negative CD45RO-high memory CD4+ T cells were sorted as populations depleted of antigen-responding cells. Adults with HIV-1 started suppressive ART while chronically infected. Before stimulation, PBMCs underwent CD8+ T cell depletion. The chain links TRBV15 to TRBJ2-6, with D perhaps matching TRBD1 (7 bases). The sequencing here drew on CD4+ T cells sorted from PBMCs after roughly 20-hour stimulation, taken from a patient who received antiretroviral therapy. This sequence was found in an adult man with HIV who was CMV-seropositive. The CDR3 spells CATSREGAQEWRSGANVLTF. CDR3 in DNA: TGTGCCACCAGCAGGGAGGGGGCGCAGGAGTGGAGGTCTGGGGCCAACGTCCTGACTTTC.